A selection of T cell receptor beta chains follows, all from one sample in a study of beta chain features in type 1 diabetes. The assay was immunoSEQ multiplex PCR, and TCRdb's table has in-frame clones only and misses some. The table lists around 150,000 clones, about 9% of them singletons. The specimen sequenced was central memory CD4+ T cells from blood. The receptors were gathered from a woman aged 25 to 39 with type 1 diabetes. The CDR3 runs from the conserved cysteine through the conserved F or W. D genes are given only for firm matches. Clone size is shown for a subset of rows, as once, few, many or a class of expanded clone.

size: -; J: TRBJ2-3; D: -; V: TRBV28; DNA: TGTGCCAGCAGTTTAGCAGGGATGGTAGCGGCTAGCACAGATACGCAGTATTTT; CDR3: CASSLAGMVAASTDTQYF
size: -; J: TRBJ2-7; D: -; V: TRBV5-4; DNA: TGTGCCAGCAGCTTGGACCTAAGCGGCTACGAGCAGTACTTC; CDR3: CASSLDLSGYEQYF
size: -; J: TRBJ1-1; D: -; V: TRBV20-1; DNA: TGCAGTGCTCTTGGGAGCACTGAAGCTTTCTTT; CDR3: CSALGSTEAFF
size: -; J: TRBJ1-1; D: TRBD1; V: TRBV27; DNA: TGTGCCAGCAGTTTTTCCCCGGACAGGTACACTGAAGCTTTCTTT; CDR3: CASSFSPDRYTEAFF
size: -; J: TRBJ1-2; D: -; V: TRBV28; DNA: TGTGCCAGCAGTTTATCCCTCCGCGGGACTAACTATGGCTACACCTTC; CDR3: CASSLSLRGTNYGYTF
size: many; J: TRBJ2-1; D: -; V: TRBV28; DNA: TGTGCCAGCAGTTTAACAGGATCCTACAATGAGCAGTTCTTC; CDR3: CASSLTGSYNEQFF
size: -; J: TRBJ2-5; D: TRBD1; V: TRBV5-1; DNA: TGCGCCAGCAGCCCAGGGACAGTTAATGGGCAAGAGACCCAGTACTTC; CDR3: CASSPGTVNGQETQYF
size: -; J: TRBJ2-7; D: -; V: TRBV7-2; DNA: TGTGCCAGCAGCTACCTCAGCGGAAGCTACGAGCAGTACTTC; CDR3: CASSYLSGSYEQYF
size: -; J: TRBJ1-1; D: -; V: TRBV30; DNA: TGTGCCCGGGGAGGGGTCGGGGCAGCTGAAGCTTTCTTT; CDR3: CARGGVGAAEAFF
size: -; J: TRBJ1-3; D: TRBD1; V: TRBV30; DNA: TGTGCCTGGAACGGACAGGGGGCAGCTGGAAACACCATATATTTT; CDR3: CAWNGQGAAGNTIYF
size: -; J: TRBJ2-7; D: TRBD1; V: TRBV30; DNA: TGTGCCTTTACTACAGGGGGCGCGGGGGAGCAGTACTTC; CDR3: CAFTTGGAGEQYF
size: few; J: TRBJ2-2; D: -; V: TRBV7-2; DNA: TGTGCCAGCAGCCCTACAGACCGGGGGGAGCTGTTTTTT; CDR3: CASSPTDRGELFF
size: -; J: TRBJ1-2; D: TRBD1; V: TRBV5-6; DNA: TGTGCCAGCAGCTCAACCGGGACAGGGAGCTATGGCTACACCTTC; CDR3: CASSSTGTGSYGYTF
size: -; J: TRBJ2-5; D: TRBD1; V: TRBV6-1; DNA: TGTGCCAGCAGTGAAGCTTTGACAGGGGGAGAGACCCAGTACTTC; CDR3: CASSEALTGGETQYF
size: -; J: TRBJ2-7; D: -; V: TRBV28; DNA: TGTGCCAGCACCCCCGATAGTTCCTCCTACGAGCAGTACTTC; CDR3: CASTPDSSSYEQYF
size: few; J: TRBJ2-1; D: TRBD1; V: TRBV5-4; DNA: TGTGCCAGCCACGACAGGGGTATCCTCAACAATGAGCAGTTCTTC; CDR3: CASHDRGILNNEQFF
size: few; J: TRBJ2-2; D: -; V: TRBV18; DNA: TGTGCCAGCTCACCGGAACAGGGTGACACCGGGGAGCTGTTTTTT; CDR3: CASSPEQGDTGELFF
size: few; J: TRBJ2-7; D: TRBD2; V: TRBV10-3; DNA: TGTGCCATCAGTGAGTCGGCGACTAGCGGGAGTCGCGAGCAGTACTTC; CDR3: CAISESATSGSREQYF
size: -; J: TRBJ1-1; D: -; V: TRBV10-3; DNA: TGTGCCATCAGGACGTCAGGGTCGGACACTGAAGCTTTCTTT; CDR3: CAIRTSGSDTEAFF
size: few; J: TRBJ1-5; D: TRBD1; V: TRBV28; DNA: TGTGCCAGCAGGCGGGGGGGGACAGAAAATCAGCCCCAGCATTTT; CDR3: CASRRGGTENQPQHF
size: -; J: TRBJ1-2; D: -; V: TRBV2; DNA: TGTGCCAGCAGTGACCAGGGGCAAATCGGCTACACCTTC; CDR3: CASSDQGQIGYTF
size: few; J: TRBJ2-3; D: -; V: TRBV6-1; DNA: TGTGCCAGCAGTGGGAGGGGAGTTCCAGATACGCAGTATTTT; CDR3: CASSGRGVPDTQYF
size: few; J: TRBJ2-1; D: TRBD2; V: TRBV2; DNA: TGTGCCAGCAGCCAAGAGGGACTAGTATCCGCCAATGAGCAGTTCTTC; CDR3: CASSQEGLVSANEQFF
size: many; J: TRBJ1-5; D: -; V: TRBV2; DNA: TGTGCCAGCAGGTCAGGGTTAAGCAATCAGCCCCAGCATTTT; CDR3: CASRSGLSNQPQHF
size: -; J: TRBJ2-1; D: -; V: TRBV6-5; DNA: TGTGCCAGCCGCAACGGGAGATCCTACAATGAGCAGTTCTTC; CDR3: CASRNGRSYNEQFF
size: -; J: TRBJ2-2; D: TRBD2; V: TRBV4-1; DNA: TGCGCCAGCAGCTATTCTCGGCCCAAAACCGGGACTAGGGGTACCGGGGAGCTGTTTTTT; CDR3: CASSYSRPKTGTRGTGELFF
size: -; J: TRBJ2-3; D: -; V: TRBV4-1; DNA: TGCGCCAGCAGCCAAAATACCGGGACTCTCTTTTTT; CDR3: CASSQNTGTLFF
size: -; J: TRBJ1-4; D: TRBD1; V: TRBV6-6; DNA: TGTGCCAGCAGTTACGGGGACAGAACTAATGAAAAACTGTTTTTT; CDR3: CASSYGDRTNEKLFF
size: -; J: TRBJ2-2; D: -; V: TRBV6-6; DNA: TGTGCCAGCCAAAACACCGGGGAGCTGTTTTTT; CDR3: CASQNTGELFF
size: few; J: TRBJ1-2; D: TRBD1; V: TRBV30; DNA: TGTGCCTCCCGGACGACAGGGGAGGACTATGGCTACACCTTC; CDR3: CASRTTGEDYGYTF
size: -; J: TRBJ1-1; D: -; V: TRBV25-1; DNA: TGTGCCAGCAGTGAACGGGGATCTGAAGCTTTCTTT; CDR3: CASSERGSEAFF
size: few; J: TRBJ2-1; D: TRBD1; V: TRBV4-2; DNA: TGTGCCAGCAGCGTCCGGGACAGGGGCTTTGACAATGAGCAGTTCTTC; CDR3: CASSVRDRGFDNEQFF
size: few; J: TRBJ1-1; D: TRBD1; V: TRBV29-1; DNA: TGCAGCGTTGGCAACAGGGGAGTGAGCACTGAAGCTTTCTTT; CDR3: CSVGNRGVSTEAFF
size: -; J: TRBJ1-5; D: -; V: TRBV19; DNA: TGTGCCAGTAGTACCCCCTCGGAGGGGAGACCCCAGCATTTT; CDR3: CASSTPSEGRPQHF
size: -; J: TRBJ2-5; D: -; V: TRBV11-2; DNA: TGTGCCAGCAGCTTAGATCGGGAGAGTAGGTTGCAGGAGACCCAGTACTTC; CDR3: CASSLDRESRLQETQYF
size: -; J: TRBJ1-1; D: TRBD1; V: TRBV7-3; DNA: TGTGCCAGCAGCTCACAGGGGCGCACTGAAGCTTTCTTT; CDR3: CASSSQGRTEAFF
size: few; J: TRBJ2-2; D: -; V: TRBV2; DNA: TGTGCCAGCAGTCCCAGGGATCGGGCTACGAACACCGGGGAGCTGTTTTTT; CDR3: CASSPRDRATNTGELFF
size: few; J: TRBJ2-7; D: TRBD1; V: TRBV29-1; DNA: TGCAGCGGCACGGGACAGGGGCGCGAGCAGTACTTC; CDR3: CSGTGQGREQYF
size: few; J: TRBJ2-7; D: TRBD2; V: TRBV27; DNA: TGTGCCAGCAGTCTGACGCGGGGACTATCCTACGAGCAGTACTTC; CDR3: CASSLTRGLSYEQYF
size: -; J: TRBJ2-5; D: -; V: TRBV21-1; DNA: TGTGCCAGCAGCAATAATAACGCTTTGCGGGGGACCGAGACCCAGTACTTC; CDR3: CASSNNNALRGTETQYF
size: -; J: TRBJ2-7; D: TRBD2; V: TRBV7-3; DNA: TGTGCCAGCAGCTTAGGCACTAGCGGGAGCGAGCAGTACTTC; CDR3: CASSLGTSGSEQYF
size: few; J: TRBJ2-3; D: -; V: TRBV5-1; DNA: TGCGCCAGCACGACGGGAGATAGCACAGATACGCAGTATTTT; CDR3: CASTTGDSTDTQYF
size: few; J: TRBJ2-5; D: -; V: TRBV7-2; DNA: TGTGCCAGCAGCCAGCACAGAGAAGAGACCCAGTACTTC; CDR3: CASSQHREETQYF
size: -; J: TRBJ1-2; D: -; V: TRBV28; DNA: TGTGCCAGCAGTCCGCCGGACAGCCGAAGGACCTTC; CDR3: CASSPPDSRRTF
size: few; J: TRBJ2-1; D: -; V: TRBV5-1; DNA: TGCGCCAGCAGCTTTAACGGGGACAATGAGCAGTTCTTC; CDR3: CASSFNGDNEQFF
size: -; J: TRBJ1-1; D: -; V: TRBV18; DNA: TGTGCCAGCTCACCTCCTCTGGCCGCTGAAGCTTTCTTT; CDR3: CASSPPLAAEAFF
size: -; J: TRBJ2-2; D: -; V: TRBV9; DNA: TGTGCCAGCAGCGTGACCCCTGCGGGTCAGCGGGAGCTGTTTTTT; CDR3: CASSVTPAGQRELFF
size: few; J: TRBJ1-3; D: -; V: TRBV7-9; DNA: TGTGCCAGCAGCTTCGGGGCGGGGTCCGGAAACACCATATATTTT; CDR3: CASSFGAGSGNTIYF